The clone carrying this T cell receptor beta chain was detected a few times. What it binds is unknown. The germline CDR1 and CDR2 sequences are LNHDA and SQIVND (reference sequence). V gave up 8 bases and J gave up 1 base, with 6 bases separating them. The CDR3 length is 11 residues. This sample is drawn from a study of beta chain features in type 1 diabetes. A sort by CD45RO/CCR7/CD25/CD127/CD95/CD27 yielded CD4+ naive, central memory, regulatory and stem cell-like memory cells. The isolated RNA, all of it, was reverse transcribed, so expressed TCRB transcripts were what got sequenced. The repertoire was sequenced with immunoSEQ multiplex PCR; TCRdb's copy has only in-frame clones and lacks some. The table records more than 120,000 clones, around an eighth of them present only once. Study findings and constraints: Diminished insertions and augmented deletions at VDJ junctions characterized type 1 diabetes patients. Healthy donors had naive, central memory and Treg TCRB repertoires that appeared less similar than those seen among patients. All four CD4+ subsets from Type 1 diabetes patients carried moderately but significantly shorter TCRB CDR3s.

The specimen sequenced was central memory CD4+ T cells from blood. The chain carries TRBV19 and TRBJ2-7, with D possibly being TRBD1 (5 bases). This receptor was identified in a man aged 18 to 35 with type 1 diabetes. The CDR3 protein is CASGASYEQYF. The CDR3, as DNA: TGTGCCAGTGGGGCTTCCTACGAGCAGTACTTC.